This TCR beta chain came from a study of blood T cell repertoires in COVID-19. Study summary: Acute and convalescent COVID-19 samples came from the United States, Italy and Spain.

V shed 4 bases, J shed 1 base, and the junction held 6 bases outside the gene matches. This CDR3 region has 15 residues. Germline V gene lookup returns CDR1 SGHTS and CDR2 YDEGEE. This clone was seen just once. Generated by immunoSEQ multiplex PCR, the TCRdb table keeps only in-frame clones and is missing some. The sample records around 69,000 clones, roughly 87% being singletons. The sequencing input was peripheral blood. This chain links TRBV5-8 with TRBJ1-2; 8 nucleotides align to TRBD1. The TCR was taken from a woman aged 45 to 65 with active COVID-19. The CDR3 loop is CASSARTGNNYGYTF. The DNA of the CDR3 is TGTGCCAGCAGCGCGCGGACAGGGAATAACTATGGCTACACCTTC.